These T cell receptor beta chains were read from a single sample in a study of blood T cell repertoires in COVID-19. Clones were read by immunoSEQ multiplex PCR, and TCRdb kept only the in-frame ones, dropping some. The sample includes more than 65,000 clones, approximately 82% of them seen just once. Sequenced material: peripheral blood. Receptors were obtained from a woman aged 80 or over with acute or convalescent COVID-19. CDR3s include the opening cysteine and the closing phenylalanine or tryptophan. The D gene is left open where the match is weak. Some rows have no size entry. The others give once, few or many, or a class for an expanded clone.

TRBJ2-1 TRBV5-1 TRBD1 . CASSLATGANNEQFF TGCGCCAGCAGCTTGGCGACAGGGGCTAACAATGAGCAGTTCTTC
TRBJ2-7 TRBV27 . . CAIDGPLRAYEQYF TGTGCCATCGACGGTCCACTCAGGGCCTACGAGCAGTACTTC
TRBJ2-3 TRBV6-5 TRBD2 . CASSTRRGGIDTQYF TGTGCCAGCAGTACGCGCCGGGGGGGCATTGATACGCAGTATTTT
TRBJ2-3 TRBV4-1 . many CASSREGGSPDTQYF TGCGCCAGCTCTCGAGAGGGTGGTTCACCAGATACGCAGTATTTT
TRBJ1-4 TRBV27 . . CASSFVSGGDEKLFF TGTGCCAGCAGTTTTGTTTCGGGGGGCGATGAAAAACTGTTTTTT
TRBJ2-2 TRBV5-1 . . CASSLGGARGSGELFF TGCGCCAGCAGCTTGGGCGGGGCACGGGGCAGCGGGGAGCTGTTTTTT
TRBJ1-1 TRBV5-1 TRBD1 . CASSLTGQGSEAFF TGCGCCAGCAGCCTTACCGGACAGGGGAGTGAAGCTTTCTTT
TRBJ2-7 TRBV5-5 TRBD2 . CASSPLPTSGNYEQYF TGTGCCAGCAGCCCTCTACCGACTAGCGGCAATTACGAGCAGTACTTC
TRBJ1-3 TRBV30 TRBD1 . CAWILDRVAGNTIYF TGTGCCTGGATTCTGGACAGGGTGGCAGGAAACACCATATATTTT
TRBJ2-2 TRBV28 TRBD2 . CASSLWGLAGGPGELFF TGTGCCAGCAGTTTATGGGGACTAGCGGGGGGGCCCGGGGAGCTGTTTTTT
TRBJ2-1 TRBV7-9 TRBD1 many CASSLGTGKSYNEQFF TGTGCCAGCAGCCTGGGGACAGGGAAGTCTTACAATGAGCAGTTCTTC
TRBJ2-7 TRBV11-2 TRBD1 . CASSSRMDRGGDEQYF TGTGCCAGCAGCTCCCGAATGGACAGGGGTGGGGACGAGCAGTACTTC
TRBJ1-2 TRBV18 . . CASSQGEGIGANYGYTF TGTGCCAGCTCACAAGGGGAGGGGATTGGAGCTAACTATGGCTACACCTTC
TRBJ1-2 TRBV7-9 TRBD1 . CASSLGGADYGYTF TGTGCCAGCAGCCTAGGGGGCGCGGACTATGGCTACACCTTC
TRBJ2-5 TRBV30 . . CAWSNGDSRETQYF TGTGCCTGGAGTAACGGGGATAGTCGAGAGACCCAGTACTTC
TRBJ1-5 TRBV6-5 . few CASSYSTARGQPQHF TGTGCCAGCAGTTACTCGACGGCTCGCGGGCAGCCCCAGCATTTT
TRBJ1-6 TRBV11-2 . few CASSLRGRGSPLHF TGTGCCAGCAGCTTAAGAGGGCGGGGTTCACCCCTCCACTTT
TRBJ2-7 TRBV6-5 TRBD1 . CASSYDRGRGEQYF TGTGCCAGCAGTTACGACAGGGGAAGGGGGGAGCAGTACTTC
TRBJ1-4 TRBV19 . . CASSPPRGATNEKLFF TGTGCCAGTAGTCCGCCTCGGGGTGCAACTAATGAAAAACTGTTTTTT
TRBJ2-5 TRBV19 . . CASSIDGPGEQETQYF TGTGCCAGTAGTATAGATGGTCCAGGGGAACAAGAGACCCAGTACTTC
TRBJ1-5 TRBV10-1 . . CASIGGSNQPQHF TGCGCCAGCATCGGGGGAAGCAATCAGCCCCAGCATTTT
TRBJ1-2 TRBV30 . . CAWSIGGDGYGYTF TGTGCCTGGAGTATAGGCGGTGATGGGTATGGCTACACCTTC
TRBJ2-1 TRBV11-3 . . CASSSPSGSRNEQFF TGTGCCAGCAGTAGCCCCTCGGGGTCCCGGAATGAGCAGTTCTTC
TRBJ2-7 TRBV5-8 TRBD1 once CASSWGDRVSHEQYF TGTGCCAGCAGCTGGGGGGACAGGGTTTCCCACGAGCAGTACTTC
TRBJ1-5 TRBV5-1 TRBD1 . CASSLVPTGGGVQPQHF TGCGCCAGCAGCTTGGTACCGACAGGGGGCGGAGTTCAGCCCCAGCATTTT
TRBJ2-5 TRBV12-5 TRBD1 . CASGLGQGGETQYF TGTGCTAGTGGACTAGGACAGGGCGGAGAGACCCAGTACTTC
TRBJ2-1 TRBV2 . . CASSEQGSYNEQFF TGTGCCAGCAGTGAACAGGGGTCCTACAATGAGCAGTTCTTC
TRBJ2-5 TRBV5-6 TRBD2 . CASSSGGGTRETQYF TGTGCCAGCAGCTCGGGCGGGGGGACTCGGGAGACCCAGTACTTC
TRBJ2-2 TRBV11-3 TRBD1 . CASSTGTGYANTGELFF TGTGCCAGCAGCACCGGGACAGGGTACGCGAACACCGGGGAGCTGTTTTTT
TRBJ1-1 TRBV5-5 . once CASSPRPADQAGRNTEAFF TGTGCCAGCAGCCCCCGACCGGCCGATCAGGCGGGCCGGAACACTGAAGCTTTCTTT